This TCR beta chain was obtained from a study of cytomegalovirus exposure and HLA in healthy donors. Regarding this clone: Its specificity is not known.

PCR amplification relied on 60 Vbeta primers (plus 13 Jbeta primers). Generated by immunoSEQ multiplex PCR, the TCRdb table keeps only in-frame clones and is missing some. The repertoire holds some 200,000 clones, with 81% as singletons. General study findings and limits: Later analysis showed most CMV-associated TCR beta chains appearing HLA-restricted. Sequence variants that were highly shared formed a cluster that was likely a sequencing artifact.

This clonotype originated in a man in his forties or fifties in good health and CMV-seronegative. Sequenced sample: PBMCs.

CDR3 sequence: CASKQVQILNQPQHF. CDR3 DNA sequence: TGTGCCAGTAAGCAGGTACAAATACTCAATCAGCCCCAGCATTTT. The chain has TRBV19 and TRBJ1-5; no clear D. This CDR3 region has 15 residues. V gave up 7 bases and J gave up 3 bases, with 16 bases separating them. Germline V gene data show CDR1 as LNHDA and CDR2 as SQIVND (reference sequence).